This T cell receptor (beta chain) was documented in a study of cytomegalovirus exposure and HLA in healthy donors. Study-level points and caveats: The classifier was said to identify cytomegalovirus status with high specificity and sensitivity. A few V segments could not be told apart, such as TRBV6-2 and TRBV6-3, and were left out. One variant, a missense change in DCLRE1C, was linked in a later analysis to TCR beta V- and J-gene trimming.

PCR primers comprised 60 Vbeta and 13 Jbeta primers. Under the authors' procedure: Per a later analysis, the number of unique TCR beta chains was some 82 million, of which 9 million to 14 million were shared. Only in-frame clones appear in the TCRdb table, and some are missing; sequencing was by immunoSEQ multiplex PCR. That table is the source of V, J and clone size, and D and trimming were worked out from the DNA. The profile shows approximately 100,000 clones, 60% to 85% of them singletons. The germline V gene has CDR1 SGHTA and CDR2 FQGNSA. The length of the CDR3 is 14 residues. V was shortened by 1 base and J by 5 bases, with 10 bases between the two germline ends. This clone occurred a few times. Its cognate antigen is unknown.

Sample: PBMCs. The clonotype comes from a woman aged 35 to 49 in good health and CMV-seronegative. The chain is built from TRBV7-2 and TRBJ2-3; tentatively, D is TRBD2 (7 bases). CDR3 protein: CASSLGRGGDTQYF. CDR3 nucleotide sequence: TGTGCCAGCAGCTTAGGGAGGGGGGGAGATACGCAGTATTTT.